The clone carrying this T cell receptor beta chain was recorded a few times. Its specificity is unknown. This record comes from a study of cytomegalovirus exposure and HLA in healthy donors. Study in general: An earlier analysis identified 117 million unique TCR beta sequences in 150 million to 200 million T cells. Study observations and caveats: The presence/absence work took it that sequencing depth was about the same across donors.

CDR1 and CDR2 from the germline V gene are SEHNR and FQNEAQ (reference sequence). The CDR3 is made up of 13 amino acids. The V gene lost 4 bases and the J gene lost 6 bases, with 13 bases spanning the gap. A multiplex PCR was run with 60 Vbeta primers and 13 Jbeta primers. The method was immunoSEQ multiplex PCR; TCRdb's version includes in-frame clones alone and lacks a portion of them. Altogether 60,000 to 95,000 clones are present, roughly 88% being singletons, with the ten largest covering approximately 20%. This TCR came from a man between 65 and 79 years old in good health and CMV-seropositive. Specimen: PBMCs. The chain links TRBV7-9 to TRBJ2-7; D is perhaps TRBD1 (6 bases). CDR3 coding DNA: TGTGCCAGCAGCTGGGACACCGCGGGCGAGCAGTACTTC. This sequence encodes CASSWDTAGEQYF.